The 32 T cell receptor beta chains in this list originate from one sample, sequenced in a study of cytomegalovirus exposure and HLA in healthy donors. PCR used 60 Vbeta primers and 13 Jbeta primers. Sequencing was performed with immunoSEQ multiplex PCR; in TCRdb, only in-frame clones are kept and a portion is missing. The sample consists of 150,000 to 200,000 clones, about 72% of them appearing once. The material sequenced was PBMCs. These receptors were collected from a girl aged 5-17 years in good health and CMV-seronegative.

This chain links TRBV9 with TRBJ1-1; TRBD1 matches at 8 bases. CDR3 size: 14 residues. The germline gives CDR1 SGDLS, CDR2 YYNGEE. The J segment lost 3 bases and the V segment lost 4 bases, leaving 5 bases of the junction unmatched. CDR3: CASSFGQGDTEAFF. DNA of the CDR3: TGTGCCAGCAGCTTCGGACAGGGCGACACTGAAGCTTTCTTT.

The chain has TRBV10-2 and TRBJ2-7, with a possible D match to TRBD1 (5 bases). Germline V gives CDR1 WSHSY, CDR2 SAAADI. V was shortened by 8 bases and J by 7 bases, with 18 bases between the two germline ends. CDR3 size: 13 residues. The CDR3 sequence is CASGIGPHREQYF. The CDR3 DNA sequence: TGCGCCAGCGGAATAGGTCCCCACAGGGAGCAGTACTTC.

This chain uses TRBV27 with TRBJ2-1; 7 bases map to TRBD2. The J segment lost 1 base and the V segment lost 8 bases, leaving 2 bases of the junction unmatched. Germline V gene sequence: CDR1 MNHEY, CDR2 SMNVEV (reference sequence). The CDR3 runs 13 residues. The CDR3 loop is CASAAGSYNEQFF. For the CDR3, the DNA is TGTGCCAGCGCAGCGGGGTCCTACAATGAGCAGTTCTTC.

The CDR3 nucleotides read TGTGCCACGCACGGGAGGGGAGGGACTGAAGCTTTCTTT. It codes for CATHGRGGTEAFF. This chain links TRBV6-5 with TRBJ1-1, with D possibly TRBD1 on 5 matching bases. Germline lookup yields CDR1 MNHEY and CDR2 SVGAGI. Trimming shortened V by 10 bases and J by 5 bases, and 17 bases separated the two germline ends. This CDR3 region has 13 residues.

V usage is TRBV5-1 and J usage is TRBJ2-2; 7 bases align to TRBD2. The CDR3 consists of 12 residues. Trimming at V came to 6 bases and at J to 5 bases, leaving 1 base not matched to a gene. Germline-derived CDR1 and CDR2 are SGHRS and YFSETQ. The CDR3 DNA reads TGCGCCAGCACGGGGGGAACCGGGGAGCTGTTTTTT. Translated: CASTGGTGELFF.

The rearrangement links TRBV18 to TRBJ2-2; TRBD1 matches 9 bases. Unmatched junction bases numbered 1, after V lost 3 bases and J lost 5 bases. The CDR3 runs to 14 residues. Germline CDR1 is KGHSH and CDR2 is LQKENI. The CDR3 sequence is CASSPDRGTGELFF. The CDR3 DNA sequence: TGTGCCAGCTCACCGGACAGGGGTACCGGGGAGCTGTTTTTT.

The CDR3 sequence: CSVTGGAGELFF. The CDR3 coding sequence is TGCAGCGTTACAGGGGGGGCCGGGGAGCTGTTTTTT. The genes are TRBV29-1 and TRBJ2-2; weak D call: TRBD1 (8 bases). Between the trimmed V and J ends, which lost 5 bases and 6 bases, there was a span of 10 bases. Germline V lookup: CDR1 SQVTM, CDR2 ANQGSEA. CDR3 length: 12 residues.

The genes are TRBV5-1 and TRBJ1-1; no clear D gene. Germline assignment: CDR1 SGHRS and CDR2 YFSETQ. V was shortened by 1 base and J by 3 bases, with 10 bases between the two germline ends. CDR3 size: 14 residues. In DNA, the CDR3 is TGCGCCAGCAGCTTGACAGCTTCGGACACTGAAGCTTTCTTT. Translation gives CASSLTASDTEAFF.

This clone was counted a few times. This chain's CDR3 is CASSSGTIPAQYF. The CDR3 nucleotides are TGTGCCAGCAGTTCTGGGACTATCCCCGCGCAGTATTTT. V usage is TRBV2 and J usage is TRBJ2-3; 7 bases match TRBD2. Germline V gene lookup returns CDR1 SNHLY and CDR2 FYNNEI. V shed 5 bases and J 10 bases; nucleotides not matched to a gene: 9. This CDR3 is 13 amino acids long.

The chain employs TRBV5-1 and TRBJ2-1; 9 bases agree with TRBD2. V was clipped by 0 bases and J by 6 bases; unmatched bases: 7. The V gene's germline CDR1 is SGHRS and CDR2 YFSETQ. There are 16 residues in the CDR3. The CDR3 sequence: CASSLDSAGGLNEQFF. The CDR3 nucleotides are TGCGCCAGCAGCTTGGATTCCGCGGGGGGGCTCAATGAGCAGTTCTTC.

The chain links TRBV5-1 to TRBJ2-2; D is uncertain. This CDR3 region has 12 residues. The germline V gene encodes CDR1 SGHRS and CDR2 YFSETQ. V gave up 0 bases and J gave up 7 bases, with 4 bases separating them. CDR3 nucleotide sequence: TGCGCCAGCAGCTTGGTAGTCGGGGAGCTGTTTTTT. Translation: CASSLVVGELFF.

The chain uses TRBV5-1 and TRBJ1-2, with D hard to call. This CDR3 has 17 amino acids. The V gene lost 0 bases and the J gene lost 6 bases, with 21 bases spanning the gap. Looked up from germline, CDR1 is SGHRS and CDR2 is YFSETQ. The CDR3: CASSLGPVSGELNGYTF. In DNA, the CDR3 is TGCGCCAGCAGCTTGGGTCCCGTTTCGGGAGAGTTAAATGGCTACACCTTC.

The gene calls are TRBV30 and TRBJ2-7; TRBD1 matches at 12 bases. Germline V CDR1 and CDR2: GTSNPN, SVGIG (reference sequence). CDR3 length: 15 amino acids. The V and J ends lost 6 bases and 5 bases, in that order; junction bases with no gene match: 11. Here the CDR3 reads CACRNSGTGGDEQYF. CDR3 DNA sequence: TGTGCCTGTCGGAATAGCGGGACAGGGGGCGACGAGCAGTACTTC.

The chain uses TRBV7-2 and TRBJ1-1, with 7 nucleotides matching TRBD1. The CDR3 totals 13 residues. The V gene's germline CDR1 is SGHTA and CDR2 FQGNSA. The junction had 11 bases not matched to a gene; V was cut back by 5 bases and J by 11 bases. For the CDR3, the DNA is TGTGCCAGCAGCCGTGGACAGGCCGAGGTGGCTTTCTTT. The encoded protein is CASSRGQAEVAFF.

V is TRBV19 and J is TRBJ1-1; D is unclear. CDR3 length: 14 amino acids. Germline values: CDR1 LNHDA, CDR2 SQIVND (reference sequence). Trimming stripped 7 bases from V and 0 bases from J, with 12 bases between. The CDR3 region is CASTGRHMNTEAFF. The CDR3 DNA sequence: TGTGCCAGTACGGGGAGACACATGAACACTGAAGCTTTCTTT.

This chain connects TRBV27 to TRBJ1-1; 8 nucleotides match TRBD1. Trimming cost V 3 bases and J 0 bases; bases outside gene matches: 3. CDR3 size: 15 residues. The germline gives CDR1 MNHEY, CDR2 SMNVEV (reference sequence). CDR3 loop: CASSFQGQVNTEAFF. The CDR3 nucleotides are TGTGCCAGCAGTTTCCAGGGACAGGTGAACACTGAAGCTTTCTTT.

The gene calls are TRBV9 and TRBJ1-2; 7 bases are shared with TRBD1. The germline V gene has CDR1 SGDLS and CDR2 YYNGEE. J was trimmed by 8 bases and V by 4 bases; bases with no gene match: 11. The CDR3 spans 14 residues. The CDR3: CASSLNRGNRGYTF. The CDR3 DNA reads TGTGCCAGCAGCTTAAACAGGGGAAATAGGGGCTACACCTTC.

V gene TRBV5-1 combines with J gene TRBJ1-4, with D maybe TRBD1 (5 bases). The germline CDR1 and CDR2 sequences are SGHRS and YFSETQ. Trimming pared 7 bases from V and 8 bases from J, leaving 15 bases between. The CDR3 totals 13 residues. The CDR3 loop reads CASHGGAPEKLFF. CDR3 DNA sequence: TGCGCCAGCCATGGAGGGGCGCCGGAAAAACTGTTTTTT.

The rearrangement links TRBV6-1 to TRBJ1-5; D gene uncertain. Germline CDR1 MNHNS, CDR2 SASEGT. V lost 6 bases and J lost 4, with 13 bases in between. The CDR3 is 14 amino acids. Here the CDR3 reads CASSEGPGNQPQHF. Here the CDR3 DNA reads TGTGCCAGCAGCGAGGGTCCCGGAAATCAGCCCCAGCATTTT.

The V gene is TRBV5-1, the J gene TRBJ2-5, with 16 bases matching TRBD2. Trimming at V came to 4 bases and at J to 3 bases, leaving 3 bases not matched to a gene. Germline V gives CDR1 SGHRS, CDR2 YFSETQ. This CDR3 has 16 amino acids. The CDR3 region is CASSLGLAGGEETQYF. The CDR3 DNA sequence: TGCGCCAGCAGCCTGGGACTAGCGGGGGGGGAAGAGACCCAGTACTTC.

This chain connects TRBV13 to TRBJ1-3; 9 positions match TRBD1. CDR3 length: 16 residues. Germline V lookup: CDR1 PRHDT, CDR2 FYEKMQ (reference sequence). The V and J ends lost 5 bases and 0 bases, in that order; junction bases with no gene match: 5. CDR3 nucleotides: TGTGCCAGCAGCCGATCGACAGGGGGCTCTGGAAACACCATATATTTT. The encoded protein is CASSRSTGGSGNTIYF.

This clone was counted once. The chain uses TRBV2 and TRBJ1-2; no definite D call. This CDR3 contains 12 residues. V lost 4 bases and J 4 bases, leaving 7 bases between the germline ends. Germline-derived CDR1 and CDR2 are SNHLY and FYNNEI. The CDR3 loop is CASSGDFYGYTF. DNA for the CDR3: TGTGCCAGCAGTGGTGACTTCTATGGCTACACCTTC.

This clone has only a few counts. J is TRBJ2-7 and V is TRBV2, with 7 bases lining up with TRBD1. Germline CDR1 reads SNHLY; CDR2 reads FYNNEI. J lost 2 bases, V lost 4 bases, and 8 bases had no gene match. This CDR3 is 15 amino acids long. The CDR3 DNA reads TGTGCCAGCAGTGTGCCGGGACAGAGACCCTACGAGCAGTACTTC. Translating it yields CASSVPGQRPYEQYF. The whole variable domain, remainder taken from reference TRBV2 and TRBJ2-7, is EPEVTQTPSHQVTQMGQEVILRCVPISNHLYFYWYRQILGQKVEFLVSFYNNEISEKSEIFDDQFSVERPDGSNFTLKIRSTKLEDSAMYFCASSVPGQRPYEQYFGPGTRLTVT.

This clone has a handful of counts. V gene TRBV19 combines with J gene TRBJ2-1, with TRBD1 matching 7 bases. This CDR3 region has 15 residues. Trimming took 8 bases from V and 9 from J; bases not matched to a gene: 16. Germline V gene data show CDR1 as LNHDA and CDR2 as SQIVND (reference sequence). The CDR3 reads CASRLDRSTRGEQFF. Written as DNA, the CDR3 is TGTGCCAGTCGCCTGGACAGGTCTACACGTGGTGAGCAGTTCTTC.

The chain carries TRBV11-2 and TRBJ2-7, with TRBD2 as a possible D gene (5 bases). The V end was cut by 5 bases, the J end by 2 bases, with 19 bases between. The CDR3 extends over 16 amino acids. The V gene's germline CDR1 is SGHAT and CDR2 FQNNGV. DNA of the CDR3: TGTGCCAGCAGCCCCCAGCAGGACTTCGCTACCTACGAGCAGTACTTC. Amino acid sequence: CASSPQQDFATYEQYF.

CDR3 bases: TGTGCCAGCGGAGTTACGGTCGCCACTGAAGCTTTCTTT. It is translated as CASGVTVATEAFF. This chain uses TRBV6-5 with TRBJ1-1; D not resolved. This CDR3 is 13 amino acids long. Germline assignment: CDR1 MNHEY and CDR2 SVGAGI. The V end lost 8 bases, the J end lost 4 bases, and 14 bases lay between the germline ends.

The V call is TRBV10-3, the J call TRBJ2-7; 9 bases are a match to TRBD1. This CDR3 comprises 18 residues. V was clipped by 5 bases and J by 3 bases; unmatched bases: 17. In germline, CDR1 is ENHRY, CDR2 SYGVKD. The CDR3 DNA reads TGTGCCATCAGTACCGGCCTCGACCGGGACAGGGCTAACTACGAGCAGTACTTC. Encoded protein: CAISTGLDRDRANYEQYF.

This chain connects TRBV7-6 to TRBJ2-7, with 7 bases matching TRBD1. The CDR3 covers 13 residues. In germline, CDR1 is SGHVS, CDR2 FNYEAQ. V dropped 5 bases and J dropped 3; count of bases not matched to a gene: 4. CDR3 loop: CASSDRESYEQYF. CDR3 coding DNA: TGTGCCAGCAGCGACAGGGAGAGCTACGAGCAGTACTTC.

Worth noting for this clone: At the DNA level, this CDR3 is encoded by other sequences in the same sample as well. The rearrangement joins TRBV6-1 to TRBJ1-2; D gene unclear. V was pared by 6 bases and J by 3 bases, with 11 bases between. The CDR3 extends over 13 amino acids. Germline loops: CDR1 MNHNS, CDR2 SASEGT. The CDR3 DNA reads TGTGCCAGCAGCCCGGGGTTGTACTATGGCTACACCTTC. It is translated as CASSPGLYYGYTF.

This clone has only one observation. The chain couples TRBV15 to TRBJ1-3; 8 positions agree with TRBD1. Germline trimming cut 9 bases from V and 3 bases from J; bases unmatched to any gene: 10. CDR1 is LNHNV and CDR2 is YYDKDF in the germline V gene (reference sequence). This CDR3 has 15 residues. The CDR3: CATRQGTSVGNTIYF. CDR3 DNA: TGTGCCACAAGACAGGGGACTTCTGTTGGAAACACCATATATTTT. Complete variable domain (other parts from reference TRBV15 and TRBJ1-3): DAMVIQNPRYQVTQFGKPVTLSCSQTLNHNVMYWYQQKSSQAPKLLFHYYDKDFNNEADTPDNFQSRRPNTSFCFLDIRSPGLGDTAMYLCATRQGTSVGNTIYFGEGSWLTVV.

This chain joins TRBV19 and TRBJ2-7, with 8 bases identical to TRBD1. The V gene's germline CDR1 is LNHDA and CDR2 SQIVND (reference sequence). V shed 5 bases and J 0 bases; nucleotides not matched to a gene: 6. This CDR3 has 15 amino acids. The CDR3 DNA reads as TGTGCCAGTAGTTCCAGGGGGCGGCTCTCCTACGAGCAGTACTTC. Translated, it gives CASSSRGRLSYEQYF.

The CDR3 DNA is TGTGCCAGCAGCTTAACGGGTGGAACAGGGCCCAATTCACCCCTCCACTTT. It yields the protein CASSLTGGTGPNSPLHF. The chain employs TRBV7-3 and TRBJ1-6; tentative D call: TRBD1 (6 bases). The CDR3 sequence is 17 residues long. Per germline, CDR1 SGHTA and CDR2 FQGTGA. The V gene lost 0 bases and the J gene lost 7 bases, with 16 bases spanning the gap.